Listed here is a single T cell receptor beta chain. Its antigen is undetermined. The data originate from a study of T cells after yellow fever vaccination. General study results and limits: Peak timing came faster in the weaker secondary response, day 5 versus 15. Abundant contaminating clonotypes from the bulk population could appear in FACS-sorted repertoires.

TCRdb recomputed calls from the 5' RACE reads with MiXCR, one row per CDR3 protein. This sample has 250,000 to 350,000 distinct CDR3 sequences; 3.5% to 4.5% occur once, and the top ten carry just under 20%. This CDR3 comprises 11 residues. Germline assignment: CDR1 DFQATT and CDR2 SNEGSKA (reference sequence). V was cut by 6 bases and J by 4 bases, with 10 bases left in between. The sample here was PBMCs, taken 15 days after the yellow fever booster vaccination. This sequence originates from a man between 18 and 35 years old who received the YFV17D yellow fever vaccine. The chain is built from TRBV20-1 and TRBJ2-7, with D maybe TRBD1 (5 bases). CDR3 amino acids: CSASQGYEQYV. CDR3 DNA: TGCAGTGCGAGCCAGGGTTACGAGCAGTACGTC.